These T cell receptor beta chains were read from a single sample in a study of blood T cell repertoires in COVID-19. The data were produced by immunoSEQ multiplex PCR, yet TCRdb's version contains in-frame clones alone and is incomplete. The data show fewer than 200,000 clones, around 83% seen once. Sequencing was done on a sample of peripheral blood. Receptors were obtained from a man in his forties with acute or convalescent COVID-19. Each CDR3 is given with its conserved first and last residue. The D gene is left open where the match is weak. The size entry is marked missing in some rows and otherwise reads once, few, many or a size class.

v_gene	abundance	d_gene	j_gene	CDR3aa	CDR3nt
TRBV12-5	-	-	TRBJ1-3	CASCVGEGGNTIYF	TGTGCTAGTTGCGTAGGGGAGGGGGGAAACACCATATATTTT
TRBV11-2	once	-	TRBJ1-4	CASSLVGQGIRATNEKLFF	TGTGCCAGCAGCTTAGTTGGGCAGGGTATAAGGGCAACTAATGAAAAACTGTTTTTT
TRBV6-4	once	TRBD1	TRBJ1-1	CASRFYRGLFMNTEAFF	TGTGCCAGCAGGTTTTACAGGGGGCTCTTTATGAACACTGAAGCTTTCTTT
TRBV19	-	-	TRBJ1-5	CATGVAKHF	TGTGCCACAGGGGTTGCCAAGCATTTT
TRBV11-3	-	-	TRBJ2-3	CASSFLGGTQYF	TGTGCCAGCAGCTTCCTCGGGGGTACGCAGTATTTT
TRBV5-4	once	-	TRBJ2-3	CASSEDGTTTDTQYF	TGTGCCAGCAGCGAGGACGGGACAACCACAGATACGCAGTATTTT
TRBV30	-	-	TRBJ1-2	CAWSVVAYGYTF	TGTGCCTGGAGTGTAGTAGCGTATGGCTACACCTTC
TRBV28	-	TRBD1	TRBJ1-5	CASSLLPIGTGGDQPQHF	TGTGCCAGCAGTTTATTACCCATTGGAACAGGGGGAGACCAGCCCCAGCATTTT
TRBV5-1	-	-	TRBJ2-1	CASHSFGGFINEQFF	TGCGCCAGCCACTCTTTCGGCGGTTTTATCAATGAGCAGTTCTTC
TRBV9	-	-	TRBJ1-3	CASSIAAGPGNTIYF	TGTGCCAGCAGCATAGCAGCGGGGCCTGGAAACACCATATATTTT
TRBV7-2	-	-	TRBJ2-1	CASSSRGSPTREQFF	TGTGCCAGCAGCTCCCGGGGGTCCCCTACAAGGGAGCAGTTCTTC
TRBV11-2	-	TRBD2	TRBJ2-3	CASSLDAGGVTDTQYF	TGTGCCAGCAGCTTAGACGCGGGGGGGGTCACAGATACGCAGTATTTT
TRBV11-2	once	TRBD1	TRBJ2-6	CASGQGAGANVLTF	TGTGCCAGCGGACAGGGGGCTGGGGCCAACGTCCTGACTTTC
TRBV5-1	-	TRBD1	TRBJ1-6	CASSWTGPNSPLHF	TGCGCCAGCAGCTGGACAGGGCCAAATTCACCCCTCCACTTT
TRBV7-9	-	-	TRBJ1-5	CASSLLADQPQHF	TGTGCCAGCAGCTTATTGGCTGATCAGCCCCAGCATTTT
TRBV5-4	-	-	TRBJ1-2	CASSLGRIQNGYTF	TGTGCCAGCAGCTTGGGAAGAATTCAGAATGGCTACACCTTC
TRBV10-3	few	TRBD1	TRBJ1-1	CAISDFTGDHEAFF	TGTGCCATCAGTGATTTTACAGGGGATCATGAAGCTTTCTTT
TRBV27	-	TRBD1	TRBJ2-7	CASRGTVSYEQYF	TGTGCCAGCAGAGGGACAGTTTCCTACGAGCAGTACTTC
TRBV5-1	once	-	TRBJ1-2	CASSSWTSTRDGYTF	TGCGCCAGCAGCTCTTGGACTTCTACCCGAGATGGCTACACCTTC
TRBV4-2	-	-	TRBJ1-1	CASSQQGMNTEAFF	TGTGCCAGCAGCCAACAGGGCATGAACACTGAAGCTTTCTTT
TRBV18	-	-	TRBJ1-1	CASSFDRTYEAFF	TGTGCCAGCTCATTCGACAGGACTTATGAAGCTTTCTTT
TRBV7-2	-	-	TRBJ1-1	CASSPRSTGTEAFF	TGTGCCAGCAGTCCACGAAGTACCGGCACTGAAGCTTTCTTT
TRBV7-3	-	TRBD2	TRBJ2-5	CASSPGGMETQYF	TGTGCCAGCAGCCCGGGGGGGATGGAGACCCAGTACTTC
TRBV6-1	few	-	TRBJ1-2	CASSEGLILNYGYTF	TGTGCCAGCAGTGAAGGACTCATACTTAACTATGGCTACACCTTC
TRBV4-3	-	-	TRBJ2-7	CASSQERQAYEQYF	TGCGCCAGCAGCCAAGAGAGACAGGCCTACGAGCAGTACTTC
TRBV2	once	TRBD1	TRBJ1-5	CASRDRGVSQPQHF	TGTGCCAGCAGGGACAGGGGGGTTTCTCAGCCCCAGCATTTT
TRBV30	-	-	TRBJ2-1	CAWTPSSYNEQFF	TGTGCCTGGACCCCCTCCTCCTACAATGAGCAGTTCTTC
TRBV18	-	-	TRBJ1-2	CASSPAWGPDGYTF	TGTGCCAGCTCACCAGCTTGGGGCCCGGATGGCTACACCTTC
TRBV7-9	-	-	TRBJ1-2	CASRPQSYGYTF	TGTGCCAGCAGACCACAGTCCTATGGCTACACCTTC
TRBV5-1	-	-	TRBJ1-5	CASSLGAGAQPQHF	TGCGCCAGCAGCTTGGGGGCAGGTGCTCAGCCCCAGCATTTT
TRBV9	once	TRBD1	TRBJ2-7	CASSVGLDRVYEQYF	TGTGCCAGCAGCGTAGGATTAGACAGGGTCTACGAGCAGTACTTC
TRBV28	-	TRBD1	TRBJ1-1	CASTRRGRAFF	TGTGCCAGCACCAGGAGGGGGCGTGCTTTCTTT
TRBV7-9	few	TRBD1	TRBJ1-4	CASSSWTGGGEKLFF	TGTGCCAGCAGCTCGTGGACAGGGGGCGGCGAAAAACTGTTTTTT
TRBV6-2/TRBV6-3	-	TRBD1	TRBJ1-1	CASSTPGRGPTEAFF	TGTGCCAGCAGTACCCCGGGCAGGGGGCCAACTGAAGCTTTCTTT
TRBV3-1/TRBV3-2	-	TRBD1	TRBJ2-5	CASSQGQGRETQYF	TGTGCCAGCAGCCAAGGACAGGGAAGGGAGACCCAGTACTTC
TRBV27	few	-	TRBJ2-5	CASSSRRHTQETQYF	TGTGCCAGCAGTTCCCGTAGACACACCCAAGAGACCCAGTACTTC
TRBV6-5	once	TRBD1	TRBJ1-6	CASSYWTGNSPLHF	TGTGCCAGCAGTTACTGGACAGGAAATTCACCCCTCCACTTT
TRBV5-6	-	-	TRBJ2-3	CASSPLSTDTQYF	TGTGCCAGCAGCCCCTTAAGCACAGATACGCAGTATTTT
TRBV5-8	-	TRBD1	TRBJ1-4	CASSLSGTGNEKLFF	TGTGCCAGCAGCTTATCCGGGACAGGGAATGAAAAACTGTTTTTT
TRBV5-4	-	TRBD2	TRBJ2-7	CASSLRGGGYEQYF	TGTGCCAGCAGCTTGAGGGGCGGGGGCTACGAGCAGTACTTC
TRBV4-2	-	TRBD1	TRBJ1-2	CASSQEGVRTGNNYGYTF	TGTGCCAGCAGCCAAGAAGGGGTCCGGACAGGCAACAACTATGGCTACACCTTC
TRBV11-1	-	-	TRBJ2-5	CASTLDGRGVAQYF	TGTGCCAGCACCCTGGACGGACGCGGGGTGGCCCAGTACTTC
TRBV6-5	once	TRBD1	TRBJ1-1	CASRNQGAGRTEAFF	TGTGCCAGCAGGAATCAGGGGGCCGGTCGGACTGAAGCTTTCTTT
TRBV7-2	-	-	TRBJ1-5	CASTLGGRSNQPQHF	TGTGCCAGCACCCTAGGGGGTAGGAGCAATCAGCCCCAGCATTTT
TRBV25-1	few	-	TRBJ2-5	CASSRGTPQETQYF	TGTGCCAGCAGTCGGGGTACCCCTCAAGAGACCCAGTACTTC
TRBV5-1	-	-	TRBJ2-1	CASSFTDSDYNEQFF	TGCGCCAGCAGCTTCACGGACAGCGATTACAATGAGCAGTTCTTC
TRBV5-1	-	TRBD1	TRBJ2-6	CASSPDGTGAISGANVLTF	TGCGCCAGCAGCCCCGACGGGACAGGGGCGATCTCTGGGGCCAACGTCCTGACTTTC
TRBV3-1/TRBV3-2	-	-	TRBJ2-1	CASSQGRPAGQFF	TGTGCCAGCAGCCAAGGACGGCCAGCGGGGCAGTTCTTC
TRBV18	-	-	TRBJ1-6	CASSSDSPVNSPLHF	TGTGCCAGCTCATCCGACTCGCCTGTCAATTCACCCCTCCACTTT
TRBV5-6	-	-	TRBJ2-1	CASSLRWLAPDNEQFF	TGTGCCAGCAGCCTCCGGTGGCTAGCGCCCGACAATGAGCAGTTCTTC
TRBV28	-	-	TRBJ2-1	CASSSHPLKTGSSYNEQFF	TGTGCCAGCAGTTCCCACCCATTGAAGACAGGCAGCTCCTACAATGAGCAGTTCTTC
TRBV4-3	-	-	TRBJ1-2	CASSQRTPGASGYTF	TGCGCCAGCAGCCAAAGGACTCCAGGGGCGAGTGGCTACACCTTC
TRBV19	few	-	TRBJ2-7	CASSTGQTRSSYEQYF	TGTGCCAGTAGTACCGGACAGACAAGGAGCTCCTACGAGCAGTACTTC
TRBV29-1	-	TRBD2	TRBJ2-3	CSLKRGGVSADTQYF	TGCAGCTTAAAGCGGGGGGGCGTATCTGCAGATACGCAGTATTTT
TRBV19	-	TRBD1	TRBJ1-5	CATADRGNQPQHF	TGTGCCACCGCCGACAGGGGGAATCAGCCCCAGCATTTT
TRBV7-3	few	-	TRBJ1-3	CASSFTGPGNTIYF	TGTGCCAGCAGCTTCACAGGGCCGGGAAACACCATATATTTT
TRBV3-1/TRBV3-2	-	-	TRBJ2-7	CASSQASYEQYF	TGTGCCAGCAGCCAAGCTAGCTACGAGCAGTACTTC
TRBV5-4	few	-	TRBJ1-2	CASSSVPGGGGYTF	TGTGCCAGCAGCTCTGTACCGGGAGGCGGGGGCTACACCTTC
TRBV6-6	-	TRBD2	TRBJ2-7	CASSPRLAGGNEQYF	TGTGCCAGCAGTCCTCGACTAGCGGGGGGTAACGAGCAGTACTTC